Shown below are 26 T cell receptor beta chains from a single sample sequenced in a study of CD8+ T cells in alopecia areata. Extracted from the samples, RNA was reverse transcribed into cDNA to serve as the sequencing template. Sequencing used immunoSEQ multiplex PCR; TCRdb keeps in-frame clones, though not all of them. The table lists 37,000 or so clones, nearly 55% of them singletons. CD25+CD127- cells were obtained by sorting CD4+ cells, for 4 to 6 patients. Material: CD4+ Tregs sorted from blood. The receptors originated from a human donor with alopecia areata.

The chain joins TRBV27 to TRBJ1-5, with a weak D call TRBD1 (5 bases). Germline V gene data show CDR1 as MNHEY and CDR2 as SMNVEV (reference sequence). V lost 5 bases to trimming and J lost 0 bases, with 14 bases between them. CDR3 length equals 16 residues. The CDR3 nucleotides read TGTGCCAGCAGTGAACGGGGGTATTATAGCAATCAGCCCCAGCATTTT. It encodes CASSERGYYSNQPQHF.

There are a few counts of this clone. CDR3 in amino acids: CASSYRDLSSYNEQFF. In nucleotides, the CDR3 is TGTGCCAGCAGCTACCGGGACTTGAGCTCCTACAATGAGCAGTTCTTC. The chain recombines TRBV7-2 with TRBJ2-1; possible D gene TRBD2, 6 bases. Trimming pared 4 bases from V and 0 bases from J, leaving 13 bases between. The CDR3 spans 16 residues. In germline, CDR1 is SGHTA, CDR2 FQGNSA.

This clone showed up just a few times. This chain joins TRBV23-1 and TRBJ2-1; a possible D gene is TRBD2 (6 bases). TRBV23-1 is recorded as an ORF, its role being uncertain. V lost 3 bases, J lost 7 bases, and 19 bases lay in between. The CDR3 has 16 residues. CDR3 sequence reads: CASSQKPKRDFNEQFF. In DNA form, the CDR3 reads TGCGCCAGCAGTCAGAAACCCAAAAGGGACTTTAATGAGCAGTTCTTC.

This clone has a single count. The CDR3 sequence: CAWSRQGDNEQFF. The CDR3 nucleotides are TGTGCCTGGAGCCGACAGGGGGACAATGAGCAGTTCTTC. The rearrangement joins TRBV30 to TRBJ2-1; 9 nucleotides match TRBD1. With V trimmed by 3 bases and J by 5 bases, 2 bases remained unmatched. The CDR3 consists of 13 residues. The germline CDR1 and CDR2 sequences are GTSNPN and SVGIG (reference sequence).

The genes are TRBV5-1 and TRBJ2-7; 8 positions agree with TRBD1. J lost 7 bases, V lost 6 bases, and 9 bases had no gene match. This CDR3 spans 13 amino acids. The germline V gene has CDR1 SGHRS and CDR2 YFSETQ. The CDR3 is CASKAQGAGEQYF. In nucleotides, the CDR3 is TGCGCCAGCAAGGCGCAGGGGGCAGGTGAGCAGTACTTC.

The chain uses TRBV28 and TRBJ2-1, with TRBD1 identical over 9 bases. The V gene's germline CDR1 is MDHEN and CDR2 SYDVKM. V was pared by 6 bases and J by 4 bases, with 10 bases of the junction left unmatched. The CDR3 has 16 residues. DNA of the CDR3: TGTGCCAGCAGCCCTTTCAGACAGGGGGTTTACAATGAGCAGTTCTTC. As protein: CASSPFRQGVYNEQFF.

The chain is built from TRBV6-6 and TRBJ1-1; D not resolved. This CDR3 has 14 amino acids. Trimming left V 2 bases short and J 0 bases short, with 7 bases between. Germline CDR1 MNHNY, CDR2 SVGAGI (reference sequence). The CDR3 reads CASSYGDMNTEAFF. The CDR3 coding sequence is TGTGCCAGCAGTTACGGCGACATGAACACTGAAGCTTTCTTT.

This clone was counted a single time. J is TRBJ2-7 and V is TRBV5-1, with a possible D match to TRBD1 (6 bases). Germline V CDR1 and CDR2: SGHRS, YFSETQ. V lost 4 bases to trimming and J lost 3 bases, with 14 bases between them. This CDR3 is built from 14 residues. The chain's CDR3 is CASSEDSLYYEQYF. CDR3 bases: TGCGCCAGCAGCGAGGACAGTTTGTACTACGAGCAGTACTTC.

The chain recombines TRBV7-2 with TRBJ2-3; maybe TRBD2 (5 bases). V was trimmed by 0 bases and J by 6 bases, leaving 7 bases between them. This CDR3 has 13 amino acids. Germline CDR1 and CDR2: SGHTA and FQGNSA. The DNA of the CDR3 is TGTGCCAGCAGCTTAGCGAGGGCGGATACGCAGTATTTT. It translates to CASSLARADTQYF.

The chain couples TRBV5-1 to TRBJ2-6; TRBD2 agrees at 10 bases. This CDR3 has 17 amino acids. Per the germline V gene, CDR1 is SGHRS and CDR2 is YFSETQ. Germline trimming cut 2 bases from V and 0 bases from J; bases unmatched to any gene: 2. CDR3 loop: CASSFGLAVSGANVLTF. DNA of the CDR3: TGCGCCAGCAGCTTTGGACTAGCGGTCTCTGGGGCCAACGTCCTGACTTTC.

The chain employs TRBV10-3 and TRBJ2-5; tentative D call: TRBD1 (5 bases). This CDR3 contains 13 residues. With 5 bases removed from V and 2 bases from J, the gap between germline ends came to 9 bases. CDR1 and CDR2 from the germline V gene are ENHRY and SYGVKD. CDR3 loop: CAISRQIQETQYF. The DNA of the CDR3 is TGTGCCATCAGTCGACAGATTCAAGAGACCCAGTACTTC.

This clone was seen only a few times. The same CDR3 can be traced to other DNA sequences in this sample. The V and J genes are TRBV28 and TRBJ2-7; maybe TRBD2 (6 bases). This CDR3 has 14 residues. V lost 7 bases and J lost 0, with 13 bases in between. Germline V lookup: CDR1 MDHEN, CDR2 SYDVKM. This CDR3 reads CASNPPGGSYEQYF. CDR3 in DNA: TGTGCCAGCAACCCGCCCGGGGGCTCCTACGAGCAGTACTTC.

This rearrangement joins TRBV5-1 to TRBJ2-5, with unresolved D. V was clipped by 4 bases and J by 2 bases, with 9 bases between them. This CDR3 region has 13 residues. Germline-derived CDR1 and CDR2 are SGHRS and YFSETQ. CDR3 region: CASSDGFQETQYF. DNA of the CDR3: TGCGCCAGCAGCGATGGTTTTCAAGAGACCCAGTACTTC.

The chain couples TRBV4-3 to TRBJ2-2; D is uncertain. The CDR3 covers 15 residues. Germline values: CDR1 LGHNA, CDR2 YSLEER. V shed 1 base and J shed 4 bases, with 10 bases lying between them. The CDR3 DNA is TGCGCCAGCAGCCAAGTACCCCTCGGCACCGGGGAGCTGTTTTTT. Translating gives CASSQVPLGTGELFF.

V usage is TRBV19 and J usage is TRBJ2-1; D possibly corresponds to TRBD1 (5 bases). V gave up 5 bases and J gave up 6 bases, with 14 bases separating them. The CDR3 covers 14 residues. Germline values: CDR1 LNHDA, CDR2 SQIVND (reference sequence). The CDR3 nucleotides are TGTGCCAGTAGTGACCCAGGGTGGGTCAATGAGCAGTTCTTC. Translating it yields CASSDPGWVNEQFF.

The chain has TRBV5-6 and TRBJ2-1; 9 positions agree with TRBD2. J gave up 9 bases and V 4 bases, and 14 bases lay outside the gene matches. Germline loops: CDR1 SGHDT, CDR2 YYEEEE. CDR3 length: 16 residues. The CDR3 here is CASSAPLAGGPGEQFF. The CDR3 coding sequence is TGTGCCAGCAGCGCCCCCTTGGCGGGGGGGCCCGGTGAGCAGTTCTTC.

This chain uses TRBV7-3 with TRBJ2-2, with D uncertain. The germline CDR1 and CDR2 sequences are SGHTA and FQGTGA. V gave up 4 bases and J gave up 6 bases, with 9 bases separating them. The CDR3 is 13 amino acids. CDR3 sequence reads: CASSWFMSGELFF. The DNA for the CDR3 is TGTGCCAGCAGCTGGTTTATGTCCGGGGAGCTGTTTTTT. The full variable domain, in which reference TRBV7-3 and TRBJ2-2 provide the parts outside the CDR3, is GAGVSQTPSNKVTEKGKYVELRCDPISGHTALYWYRQSLGQGPEFLIYFQGTGAADDSGLPNDRFFAVRPEGSVSTLKIQRTERGDSAVYLCASSWFMSGELFFGEGSRLTVL.

In this sample, this clone turned up once. V usage is TRBV7-9 and J usage is TRBJ1-2; D gene uncertain. CDR1 and CDR2 (germline): SEHNR, FQNEAQ (reference sequence). The CDR3 extends over 13 amino acids. Trimming took off 5 bases at V and 5 bases at J, with 12 bases between the two ends. The CDR3 loop is CASSPDLLYGYTF. In nucleotides, the CDR3 is TGTGCCAGCAGCCCCGATCTGTTGTATGGCTACACCTTC.

The V and J genes are TRBV10-3 and TRBJ2-5; maybe TRBD1 (6 bases). CDR3 length: 12 amino acids. V was clipped by 10 bases and J by 1 base, with 10 bases between them. In germline, CDR1 is ENHRY, CDR2 SYGVKD. The CDR3, as DNA: TGTGCCAGTGGACAGCTCCAAGAGACCCAGTACTTC. Protein sequence: CASGQLQETQYF.

This clone was seen a handful of times. The chain employs TRBV7-2 and TRBJ1-3; no clear D gene. The CDR3 extends over 13 amino acids. V lost 5 bases, J lost 0 bases, and 5 bases lay in between. CDR1 and CDR2 from the germline V gene are SGHTA and FQGNSA. The chain's CDR3 is CASSPSSGNTIYF. CDR3 DNA sequence: TGTGCCAGCAGCCCGAGCTCTGGAAACACCATATATTTT. The variable domain in full, with the rest retrieved from reference TRBV7-2 and TRBJ1-3, is GAGVSQSPSNKVTEKGKDVELRCDPISGHTALYWYRQSLGQGLEFLIYFQGNSAPDKSGLPSDRFSAERTGGSVSTLTIQRTQQEDSAVYLCASSPSSGNTIYFGEGSWLTVV.

This clone appeared a few times. The chain is built from TRBV9 and TRBJ1-6, with 11 positions matching TRBD1. Germline CDR1 and CDR2: SGDLS and YYNGEE. The junction had 6 bases not matched to a gene; V was cut back by 3 bases and J by 10 bases. CDR3 size: 15 residues. CDR3 DNA sequence: TGTGCCAGCAGCGCCTGGACAGGGGGCGACTCACCCCTCCACTTT. It specifies CASSAWTGGDSPLHF.

The V call is TRBV18, the J call TRBJ1-2, with a possible D match to TRBD1 (6 bases). Trimming stripped 4 bases from V and 3 bases from J, with 12 bases between. The CDR3 covers 14 residues. The V gene's germline CDR1 is KGHSH and CDR2 LQKENI. The DNA of the CDR3 is TGTGCCAGCTCACTCGTACAGGGATACTATGGCTACACCTTC. Amino acid sequence: CASSLVQGYYGYTF.

V gene TRBV7-3 combines with J gene TRBJ2-2; 9 bases are a match to TRBD1. Germline V gene data show CDR1 as SGHTA and CDR2 as FQGTGA. CDR3 length: 16 residues. The ends lost 3 bases at V and 3 bases at J; junction bases unmatched: 5. CDR3: CASSFSRTGDTGELFF. The CDR3 nucleotides read TGTGCCAGCAGCTTCTCCAGGACAGGGGACACCGGGGAGCTGTTTTTT.

The chain joins TRBV30 to TRBJ1-6; no definite D call. The V gene's germline CDR1 is GTSNPN and CDR2 SVGIG (reference sequence). The CDR3 runs 15 residues. Trimming stripped 5 bases from V and 7 bases from J, with 18 bases between. The CDR3 nucleotides read TGTGCCTGGGGACGGGCAGGTCTTCGGAATTCACCCCTCCACTTT. Residues: CAWGRAGLRNSPLHF.

This clone turned up a few times. The CDR3 region is CASSPRDRGYEQYF. The DNA for the CDR3 is TGTGCCAGCTCACCGCGGGACAGGGGATACGAGCAGTACTTC. The V gene is TRBV18, the J gene TRBJ2-7, with 10 positions matching TRBD1. The germline CDR1 and CDR2 sequences are KGHSH and LQKENI. The ends lost 3 bases at V and 4 bases at J; junction bases unmatched: 3. There are 14 residues in the CDR3.

This sequence joins TRBV4-2 and TRBJ1-1; 7 positions match TRBD1. This CDR3 has 16 residues. Germline CDR1 LGHNA, CDR2 YNFKEQ. V dropped 1 base and J dropped 10; count of bases not matched to a gene: 15. CDR3 nucleotides: TGTGCCAGCAGCCAAGCTGGACAGGAGGCGGGAGTGGGAGCTTTCTTT. It translates to CASSQAGQEAGVGAFF.